Below, 32 T cell receptor beta chains from the same sample are listed, as sequenced in a study of blood T cell repertoires in COVID-19. The assay was immunoSEQ multiplex PCR, and TCRdb's table has in-frame clones only and misses some. Of more than 85,000 clones detected, approximately 84% appear once; the ten largest clones hold approximately 15%. Material: peripheral blood. Receptors were obtained from a woman aged 55 to 70 with acute or convalescent COVID-19.

This clone was seen just once. The chain joins TRBV9 to TRBJ2-7, with 9 bases matching TRBD1. The CDR3 is 13 amino acids. V dropped 4 bases and J dropped 8; count of bases not matched to a gene: 7. CDR1 is SGDLS, CDR2 YYNGEE, per germline. The CDR3 sequence: CASSPPGQGKQYF. The CDR3 DNA follows: TGTGCCAGCAGCCCCCCGGGACAGGGCAAGCAGTACTTC.

The V gene is TRBV9, the J gene TRBJ1-4; no firm D call. The ends were cut back, 4 bases at V and 8 bases at J, with 12 bases in the middle. The CDR3 loop spans 13 amino acids. Looked up from germline, CDR1 is SGDLS and CDR2 is YYNGEE. The CDR3 sequence: CASSSRIGEKLFF. Written as DNA, the CDR3 is TGTGCCAGCAGCTCCAGAATTGGCGAAAAACTGTTTTTT. Based on the CDR3 plus reference TRBV9 and TRBJ1-4, the full variable domain is DSGVTQTPKHLITATGQRVTLRCSPRSGDLSVYWYQQSLDQGLQFLIQYYNGEERAKGNILERFSAQQFPDLHSELNLSSLELGDSALYFCASSSRIGEKLFFGSGTQLSVL.

The count of this clone is one. The CDR3 spells CASSPILGGGYTF. The CDR3 DNA follows: TGTGCCAGCAGCCCAATCTTGGGGGGTGGCTACACCTTC. The V call is TRBV9, the J call TRBJ1-2; possible D gene TRBD1, 5 bases. Germline V CDR1 and CDR2: SGDLS, YYNGEE. This CDR3 is built from 13 residues. V lost 4 bases and J 7 bases, leaving 14 bases between the germline ends.

The chain carries TRBV9 and TRBJ2-1, with 7 nucleotides matching TRBD2. Trimming at V came to 0 bases and at J to 5 bases, leaving 8 bases not matched to a gene. The CDR3 is 16 residues long. Germline CDR1 is SGDLS and CDR2 is YYNGEE. CDR3 amino acids: CASSVGVSGFDNEQFF. CDR3 coding DNA: TGTGCCAGCAGCGTAGGGGTTAGCGGGTTTGACAATGAGCAGTTCTTC.

The V call is TRBV27, the J call TRBJ1-5, with D perhaps matching TRBD1 (6 bases). Per germline, CDR1 MNHEY and CDR2 SMNVEV (reference sequence). The CDR3 spans 17 residues. Trimming took 9 bases from V and 1 from J, leaving 22 bases between them. CDR3 region: CASRSLLQGASNQPQHF. The CDR3 coding sequence is TGTGCCAGTCGCTCGCTATTACAGGGCGCAAGCAATCAGCCCCAGCATTTT.

This clone was seen just once. This chain links TRBV5-1 with TRBJ1-5, with 9 bases fitting TRBD1. Germline V lookup: CDR1 SGHRS, CDR2 YFSETQ. Trimming removed 3 bases from V and 5 bases from J; junction bases left unmatched: 3. There are 14 residues in the CDR3. The CDR3 nucleotides read TGCGCCAGCAGCTGGGGACAGGGCGATCAGCCCCAGCATTTT. Protein: CASSWGQGDQPQHF.

The chain has TRBV5-1 and TRBJ1-3; 10 nucleotides match TRBD1. Germline CDR1 and CDR2: SGHRS and YFSETQ. The CDR3 contains 17 residues. Trimming at V came to 3 bases and at J to 2 bases, leaving 8 bases not matched to a gene. The CDR3 loop reads CASSSYPGTGAGNTIYF. CDR3 DNA: TGCGCCAGCAGCTCTTACCCCGGGACAGGGGCTGGAAACACCATATATTTT.

Here the CDR3 reads CASTPARGMTEAFF. In DNA form, the CDR3 reads TGTGCCAGCACCCCGGCCCGGGGAATGACTGAAGCTTTCTTT. J is TRBJ1-1 and V is TRBV2; D is unclear. The CDR3 totals 14 residues. The germline V gene encodes CDR1 SNHLY and CDR2 FYNNEI. V was trimmed by 7 bases and J by 5 bases, leaving 17 bases between them.

The chain carries TRBV6-1 and TRBJ1-5, with unresolved D. CDR1 and CDR2 from the germline V gene are MNHNS and SASEGT. Trimming left V 0 bases short and J 0 bases short, with 15 bases between. This CDR3 contains 18 residues. CDR3 in DNA: TGTGCCAGCAGTGAAGCCCCCACAAGCGGACTTAGCAATCAGCCCCAGCATTTT. Its protein product is CASSEAPTSGLSNQPQHF.

This clone occurred once. V and J are TRBV11-3 and TRBJ1-3; D is uncertain. V lost 8 bases and J lost 0, with 11 bases in between. This CDR3 has 14 amino acids. Germline CDR1 SGHNT, CDR2 YENEEA. CDR3 loop: CASSTSRSGNTIYF. In nucleotides, the CDR3 is TGTGCCAGCTCCACATCCCGCTCTGGAAACACCATATATTTT.

The genes are TRBV12-3 or TRBV12-4 and TRBJ1-2; TRBD1 agrees at 7 bases. The CDR3 runs to 13 residues. The V and J ends lost 5 bases and 2 bases, in that order; junction bases with no gene match: 2. Here the CDR3 reads CASSPTGNYGYTF. In nucleotides, the CDR3 is TGTGCCAGCAGTCCGACAGGGAACTATGGCTACACCTTC.

In its sample, this clone was seen a few times. The CDR3 DNA follows: TGTGCCAGCAGTGAATTGGGCGGGGCGGACACCGGGGAGCTGTTTTTT. Its translation: CASSELGGADTGELFF. The V gene is TRBV2, the J gene TRBJ2-2, with a weak D call TRBD2 (6 bases). From germline, CDR1 is SNHLY and CDR2 FYNNEI. The CDR3 spans 16 residues. V was clipped by 2 bases and J by 3 bases, with 13 bases between them.

V and J are TRBV7-9 and TRBJ1-2, with 7 nucleotides matching TRBD1. The junction had 9 bases not matched to a gene; V was cut back by 5 bases and J by 3 bases. Germline CDR1 SEHNR, CDR2 FQNEAQ (reference sequence). The CDR3 runs to 15 residues. CDR3 coding DNA: TGTGCCAGCAGCCCGGGGACAGCCTTTGACTATGGCTACACCTTC. This encodes CASSPGTAFDYGYTF.

The chain uses TRBV7-6 and TRBJ2-3, with a tentative D call TRBD2 (5 bases). V lost 1 base and J 5 bases, leaving 10 bases between the germline ends. Looked up from germline, CDR1 is SGHVS and CDR2 is FNYEAQ. The CDR3 length is 14 residues. The CDR3 DNA follows: TGTGCCAGCAGCTTAGGGGGTGGAGGAGATACGCAGTATTTT. It yields the protein CASSLGGGGDTQYF.

The chain links TRBV19 to TRBJ2-6, with D perhaps TRBD1 (6 bases). The germline V and J ends were trimmed by 4 bases and 2 bases, with 15 bases remaining between them. The V gene's germline CDR1 is LNHDA and CDR2 SQIVND (reference sequence). This CDR3 is built from 17 residues. The DNA of the CDR3 is TGTGCCAGTAGTAACCAGGGACATACTCCTGGGGCCAACGTCCTGACTTTC. Its translation is CASSNQGHTPGANVLTF. The whole variable domain, remainder taken from reference TRBV19 and TRBJ2-6, is DGGITQSPKYLFRKEGQNVTLSCEQNLNHDAMYWYRQDPGQGLRLIYYSQIVNDFQKGDIAEGYSVSREKKESFPLTVTSAQKNPTAFYLCASSNQGHTPGANVLTFGAGSRLTVL.

The chain uses TRBV7-9 and TRBJ1-1; 7 bases map to TRBD1. The CDR3 extends over 12 amino acids. CDR1 and CDR2 (germline): SEHNR, FQNEAQ (reference sequence). The J segment lost 6 bases and the V segment lost 5 bases, leaving 3 bases of the junction unmatched. The CDR3 sequence is CASSPDRAEAFF. The CDR3 DNA sequence: TGTGCCAGCAGCCCAGACAGGGCTGAAGCTTTCTTT.

V is TRBV4-1 and J is TRBJ1-2; perhaps TRBD1 as D (5 bases). The ends were cut back, 4 bases at V and 5 bases at J, with 20 bases in the middle. Per the germline V gene, CDR1 is MGHRA and CDR2 is YSYEKL. The CDR3 covers 16 residues. CDR3 amino acids: CASSRWGGPLGYGYTF. The CDR3 region has the DNA TGCGCCAGCAGCCGATGGGGGGGTCCCCTTGGGTATGGCTACACCTTC.

CDR3 coding DNA: TGTGCCAGCAGCTTTACAGGGAGTAACGGGGAGCTGTTTTTT. It yields the protein CASSFTGSNGELFF. This chain connects TRBV5-4 to TRBJ2-2; D might be TRBD1 (6 bases). The CDR3 contains 14 residues. Germline assignment: CDR1 SGHNT and CDR2 YYREEE (reference sequence). V lost 2 bases, J lost 7 bases, and 12 bases lay in between. The full variable domain, completed using reference TRBV5-4 and TRBJ2-2, is ETGVTQSPTHLIKTRGQQVTLRCSSQSGHNTVSWYQQALGQGPQFIFQYYREEENGRGNFPPRFSGLQFPNYSSELNVNALELDDSALYLCASSFTGSNGELFFGEGSRLTVL.

This chain uses TRBV27 with TRBJ1-1; tentatively, D is TRBD1 (5 bases). The V gene lost 4 bases and the J gene lost 2 bases, with 17 bases spanning the gap. This CDR3 has 16 amino acids. Germline values: CDR1 MNHEY, CDR2 SMNVEV (reference sequence). The CDR3 region has the DNA TGTGCCAGCAGTTGGGGCCCCAAACGGTACAACACTGAAGCTTTCTTT. It specifies CASSWGPKRYNTEAFF.

The rearrangement uses TRBV10-3 and TRBJ1-3; D not resolved. Between the trimmed V and J ends, which lost 4 bases and 0 bases, there was a span of 7 bases. From germline, CDR1 is ENHRY and CDR2 SYGVKD. CDR3 length: 14 amino acids. DNA of the CDR3: TGTGCCATCAGTGTCGGAGGCTCTGGAAACACCATATATTTT. It yields the protein CAISVGGSGNTIYF.

The rearrangement links TRBV7-3 to TRBJ2-5; TRBD2 matches 9 bases. Germline V gene lookup returns CDR1 SGHTA and CDR2 FQGTGA. V shed 2 bases, J shed 5 bases, and the junction held 3 bases outside the gene matches. The CDR3 has 14 amino acids. The CDR3 spells CASSLSSGAETQYF. The CDR3 DNA reads as TGTGCCAGCAGCTTATCTAGCGGGGCGGAGACCCAGTACTTC.

This clone was seen once. The rearrangement links TRBV7-9 to TRBJ2-2, with a possible D match to TRBD1 (6 bases). Germline V lookup: CDR1 SEHNR, CDR2 FQNEAQ (reference sequence). V was pared by 3 bases and J by 4 bases, with 9 bases between. CDR3 size: 14 residues. The CDR3 DNA reads TGTGCCAGCAGCTTCTGGGGGCTCACCGGGGAGCTGTTTTTT. Residues: CASSFWGLTGELFF.

The DNA of the CDR3 is TGTGCCAGCAGTTATCTTGCGGGGGCTGGGGAAGAGACCCAGTACTTC. This encodes CASSYLAGAGEETQYF. V is TRBV6-2 or TRBV6-3 and J is TRBJ2-5; D possibly corresponds to TRBD2 (7 bases). The germline V gene has CDR1 MNHEY and CDR2 SVGEGT. The CDR3 is 16 residues long. Trimming pared 3 bases from V and 3 bases from J, leaving 17 bases between.

The chain employs TRBV7-2 and TRBJ2-7; TRBD2 matches 11 bases. The CDR3 has 14 residues. V shed 4 bases, J shed 3 bases, and the junction held 2 bases outside the gene matches. Germline CDR1 SGHTA, CDR2 FQGNSA. The CDR3 DNA is TGTGCCAGCAGCTCTGGGACTAGCGGCTACGAGCAGTACTTC. This sequence encodes CASSSGTSGYEQYF.

There are a few counts of this clone. The chain couples TRBV5-1 to TRBJ1-6; TRBD1 matches 7 bases. CDR1 is SGHRS and CDR2 is YFSETQ in the germline V gene. With 4 bases clipped from V and 7 bases from J, the junction kept 11 bases outside the gene matches. The CDR3 sequence is 16 residues long. In DNA form, the CDR3 reads TGCGCCAGCAGCGAAGTCCCAAACAGGGGAAATTCACCCCTCCACTTT. Translating it yields CASSEVPNRGNSPLHF.

Only a few counts were recorded for this clone. V usage is TRBV7-6 and J usage is TRBJ2-3; TRBD2 aligns across 9 bases. V dropped 1 base and J dropped 1; count of bases not matched to a gene: 6. Germline V gene sequence: CDR1 SGHVS, CDR2 FNYEAQ. The CDR3 has 17 amino acids. The chain's CDR3 is CASSLVGASGGTDTQYF. The CDR3, as DNA: TGTGCCAGCAGCTTAGTCGGGGCTAGCGGGGGCACAGATACGCAGTATTTT.

The CDR3 region is CASSLVSGYGYTF. CDR3 sequence (DNA): TGTGCCAGCAGTTTAGTCTCAGGGTATGGCTACACCTTC. The chain recombines TRBV12-3 or TRBV12-4 with TRBJ1-2; D is perhaps TRBD1 (5 bases). V dropped 1 base and J dropped 5 bases, with 8 bases sitting between them. CDR3 length equals 13 residues.

The rearrangement uses TRBV20-1 and TRBJ2-2; 9 bases are shared with TRBD1. The CDR3 contains 15 residues. CDR1 is DFQATT and CDR2 is SNEGSKA in the germline V gene (reference sequence). The V gene end was trimmed by 3 bases and the J gene end by 9 bases; junction bases not matched to a gene: 11. CDR3 nucleotide sequence: TGCAGTGCTAGTCGACAGGGGGTTGTTTTCAGGGAGCTGTTTTTT. Translated: CSASRQGVVFRELFF.

The J gene is TRBJ2-7, the V gene TRBV19; possible D gene TRBD2, 6 bases. Trimming stripped 5 bases from V and 3 bases from J, with 20 bases between. The CDR3 is 16 residues long. The germline CDR1 and CDR2 sequences are LNHDA and SQIVND (reference sequence). CDR3 bases: TGTGCCAGTAGTCCCCACCCCCCGGGGAGGTTCTACGAGCAGTACTTC. This codes for CASSPHPPGRFYEQYF.

This clone has a count of ten or more. This sequence joins TRBV6-4 and TRBJ1-2, with TRBD1 identical over 7 bases. The CDR3 has 15 amino acids. V was pared by 4 bases and J by 2 bases, with 7 bases of the junction left unmatched. The V gene's germline CDR1 is MRHNA and CDR2 SNTAGT. This CDR3 reads CASSVETGQNYGYTF. Here the CDR3 DNA reads TGTGCCAGCAGTGTCGAGACAGGGCAAAACTATGGCTACACCTTC.

The chain recombines TRBV5-1 with TRBJ2-4; 10 nucleotides align to TRBD2. The junction had 8 bases not matched to a gene; V was cut back by 2 bases and J by 0 bases. The CDR3 runs 18 residues. Germline V CDR1 and CDR2: SGHRS, YFSETQ. The chain's CDR3 is CASSFKASGGLAKNIQYF. The CDR3 coding sequence is TGCGCCAGCAGCTTTAAGGCTAGCGGGGGCCTAGCCAAAAACATTCAGTACTTC.

The V gene is TRBV2, the J gene TRBJ2-1; possibly TRBD2 for D (5 bases). CDR1 SNHLY and CDR2 FYNNEI come from the germline V gene. Trimming removed 5 bases at V and 7 bases at J, with 12 bases between. CDR3 size: 13 residues. The CDR3 loop reads CASSTGMGNEQFF. CDR3 sequence (DNA): TGTGCCAGCAGTACGGGGATGGGTAATGAGCAGTTCTTC.